The T cell receptor (beta chain) under discussion was sequenced for a study of blood T cell repertoires in COVID-19. The protocol was immunoSEQ multiplex PCR, while the TCRdb copy is restricted to in-frame clones and leaves out a portion. The table records approximately 180,000 clones, more than 70% of them present only once. Sequencing was done on a sample of peripheral blood. The receptor comes from a person aged 65 to 85 with COVID-19, enrolled during active disease.

The CDR3 bases are TGTGCCAGCAGCCGACTACTAGCGGGGGGGCCGAATGAGCAGTTCTTC. It translates to CASSRLLAGGPNEQFF. The chain carries TRBV5-8 and TRBJ2-1, with 13 bases fitting TRBD2. J gave up 7 bases and V 4 bases, and 8 bases lay outside the gene matches. There are 16 residues in the CDR3. Germline CDR1 reads SGHTS; CDR2 reads YDEGEE. The whole variable domain, remainder taken from reference TRBV5-8 and TRBJ2-1, is EAGVTQSPTHLIKTRGQQATLRCSPISGHTSVYWYQQALGLGLQFLLWYDEGEERNRGNFPPRFSGRQFPNYSSELNVNALELEDSALYLCASSRLLAGGPNEQFFGPGTRLTVL.